Shown below are 14 T cell receptor beta chains from a single sample sequenced in a study of blood T cell repertoires in COVID-19. The assay was immunoSEQ multiplex PCR, and TCRdb's table has in-frame clones only and misses some. The data hold over 120,000 clones, with around 83% observed a single time. The specimen sequenced was PBMCs or T cells enriched from blood (not recorded which). These receptors were obtained from a man aged 45-65 years who had recovered from COVID-19.

The chain uses TRBV5-4 and TRBJ2-5; D is unclear. Germline V gene sequence: CDR1 SGHNT, CDR2 YYREEE (reference sequence). The V and J ends lost 4 bases and 4 bases respectively, with 11 bases between them. This CDR3 spans 13 amino acids. This chain's CDR3 is CASSPNERETQYF. CDR3 DNA: TGTGCCAGCAGCCCGAATGAGCGAGAGACCCAGTACTTC.

DNA of the CDR3: TGTGCCAGTAGTAAACAGGACACCCTTTATGGCTACACCTTC. This codes for CASSKQDTLYGYTF. The chain has TRBV19 and TRBJ1-2; D might be TRBD1 (5 bases). Germline loops: CDR1 LNHDA, CDR2 SQIVND (reference sequence). Trimming removed 4 bases from V and 5 bases from J, with 14 bases in between. The CDR3 has 14 residues.

This clone was counted between two and nine times. CDR3 sequence (DNA): TGTGCCCCTCCGGACAGGGAAGGGAGCTCCTATAATTCACCCCTCCACTTT. As protein: CAPPDREGSSYNSPLHF. The V and J genes are TRBV27 and TRBJ1-6, with TRBD1 matching over 8 bases. The junction had 12 bases not matched to a gene; V was cut back by 11 bases and J by 0 bases. CDR3 length equals 17 residues. CDR1 MNHEY and CDR2 SMNVEV come from the germline V gene (reference sequence).

This clone was counted a few times. The gene calls are TRBV11-2 and TRBJ2-1; 7 nucleotides match TRBD2. The CDR3 runs to 19 residues. Germline V gene data show CDR1 as SGHAT and CDR2 as FQNNGV. Trimming cost V 6 bases and J 1 base; bases outside gene matches: 18. The CDR3 sequence: CASRPLTSWGGRSYNEQFF. The DNA of the CDR3 is TGTGCCAGCAGGCCCTTGACAAGTTGGGGGGGAAGGTCCTACAATGAGCAGTTCTTC.

The chain links TRBV5-1 to TRBJ1-4; D possibly corresponds to TRBD1 (5 bases). This CDR3 comprises 16 residues. Trimming took off 4 bases at V and 2 bases at J, with 15 bases between the two ends. Germline CDR1 is SGHRS and CDR2 is YFSETQ. This chain's CDR3 is CASSGQGMGTNEKLFF. In nucleotides, the CDR3 is TGCGCCAGCAGCGGGCAGGGAATGGGGACTAATGAAAAACTGTTTTTT.

The count of this clone is one. The genes are TRBV24-1 and TRBJ2-2; D remains ambiguous. Germline-derived CDR1 and CDR2 are KGHDR and SFDVKD. This CDR3 is 12 amino acids long. The V gene lost 8 bases and the J gene lost 5 bases, with 8 bases spanning the gap. This chain's CDR3 is CATISATGELFF. The CDR3 DNA reads as TGTGCCACCATTTCCGCGACCGGGGAGCTGTTTTTT.

This clone was detected only once. This sequence joins TRBV28 and TRBJ2-3; TRBD2 matches at 8 bases. The germline gives CDR1 MDHEN, CDR2 SYDVKM. The CDR3 length is 11 residues. After removal of 10 bases from V and 8 bases from J, the junction contained 5 bases not matched to a gene. The CDR3 nucleotides are TGTGCCACCAAGCGGGGGATTACGCAGTATTTT. Amino acids: CATKRGITQYF.

The chain recombines TRBV19 with TRBJ1-1, with unresolved D. Per germline, CDR1 LNHDA and CDR2 SQIVND (reference sequence). The CDR3 length is 13 residues. V dropped 5 bases and J dropped 0 bases, with 7 bases sitting between them. CDR3 in amino acids: CASSWQVNTEAFF. In DNA, the CDR3 is TGTGCCAGTAGTTGGCAGGTGAACACTGAAGCTTTCTTT.

This clone appeared a few times. The V gene is TRBV6-5, the J gene TRBJ1-6; 8 bases are a match to TRBD1. The CDR3 runs 14 residues. The germline gives CDR1 MNHEY, CDR2 SVGAGI. Trimming removed 6 bases from V and 7 bases from J; junction bases left unmatched: 5. CDR3: CASRPTGVNSPLHF. The CDR3 bases are TGTGCCAGCAGACCGACAGGGGTCAATTCACCCCTCCACTTT.

The V call is TRBV11-3, the J call TRBJ2-5, with TRBD2 matching 12 bases. Germline V gene lookup returns CDR1 SGHNT and CDR2 YENEEA. Trimming removed 2 bases from V and 5 bases from J; junction bases left unmatched: 12. CDR3 length: 18 amino acids. The CDR3 DNA reads TGTGCCAGCAGCTTATCTAGCGGGGGGGCCCAAACGAAGGAGACCCAGTACTTC. Protein: CASSLSSGGAQTKETQYF.

The chain recombines TRBV28 with TRBJ2-1; TRBD1 agrees at 8 bases. CDR3 length: 15 residues. Trimming at V came to 4 bases and at J to 4 bases, leaving 6 bases not matched to a gene. Germline V gives CDR1 MDHEN, CDR2 SYDVKM. The CDR3 coding sequence is TGTGCCAGCAGTTCCACAGGGGGTGAGTACAATGAGCAGTTCTTC. Amino acid sequence: CASSSTGGEYNEQFF.

This chain links TRBV23-1 with TRBJ2-5, with TRBD1 as a possible D gene (5 bases). TRBV23-1 is treated as an ORF (open reading frame) with a function not yet certain. This CDR3 is built from 14 residues. The CDR3 reads CSPPRAGPPKTQYF. DNA for the CDR3: TGCTCACCGCCCAGGGCAGGGCCTCCGAAGACCCAGTACTTC.

Worth noting for this clone: Because the CDR3's place on the DNA is in doubt, the DNA is left out and the CDR3 is given as listed by TCRdb. V usage is TRBV7-8 and J usage is TRBJ2-7; TRBD2, as called in the table, went unchecked against the DNA. Counting both end residues, the CDR3 totals 14 amino acids. Germline assignment: CDR1 SGHVS and CDR2 FQNEAQ. This CDR3 reads CASSLVVAGGSEYF.

The chain joins TRBV15 to TRBJ1-5, with TRBD1 as a possible D gene (6 bases). Germline CDR1 reads LNHNV; CDR2 reads YYDKDF (reference sequence). This CDR3 is 16 amino acids long. The V gene lost 3 bases and the J gene lost 0 bases, with 12 bases spanning the gap. The CDR3: CATSRVTGHSNQPQHF. In DNA form, the CDR3 reads TGTGCCACCAGCAGGGTAACAGGGCATAGCAATCAGCCCCAGCATTTT.